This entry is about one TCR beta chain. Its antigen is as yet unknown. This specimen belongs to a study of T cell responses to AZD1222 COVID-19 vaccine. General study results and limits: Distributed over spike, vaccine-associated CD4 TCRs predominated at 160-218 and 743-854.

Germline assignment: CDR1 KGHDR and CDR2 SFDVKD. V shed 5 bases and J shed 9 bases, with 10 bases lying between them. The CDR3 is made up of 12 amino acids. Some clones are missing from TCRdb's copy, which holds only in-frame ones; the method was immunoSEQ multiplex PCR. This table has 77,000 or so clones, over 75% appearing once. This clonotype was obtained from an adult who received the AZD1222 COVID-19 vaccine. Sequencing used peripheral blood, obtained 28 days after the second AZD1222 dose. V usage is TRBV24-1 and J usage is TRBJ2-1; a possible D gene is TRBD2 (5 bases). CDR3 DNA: TGTGCCACCAGTGTTAACGGGGTTGAGCAGTTCTTC. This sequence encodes CATSVNGVEQFF.